Each of the 19 T cell receptor beta chains below was sequenced from the same sample in a study of T cell clonality in common variable immunodeficiency. Clones were sequenced by immunoSEQ multiplex PCR, and TCRdb holds only the in-frame ones, with some missing. This sample comprises about 45,000 clones, none seen once only. The sample comprised peripheral blood mononuclear cells. The source of these receptors is a person aged 18-70 years in good health.

This clone was found many times. CDR3 DNA (partial): TGTGCCAGCAGTGCCTACCAAGAGACC. As protein: CASSAYQET. In full, the CDR3 is CASSAYQETQYF. The chain joins TRBV2 to TRBJ2-5; no reliable D call. The read finishes 3 residues shy of the CDR3 end, and the germline J gene is used to complete it. CDR3 length equals 12 residues. V dropped 4 bases and J dropped 0 bases, with 3 bases sitting between them. CDR1 and CDR2 (germline): SNHLY, FYNNEI.

There are many counts of this clone. The missing CDR3 end, 3 residues past where the read stops, is filled in from the germline J gene. J is TRBJ1-5 and V is TRBV19; tentative D call: TRBD1 (5 bases). Germline CDR1 LNHDA, CDR2 SQIVND (reference sequence). The CDR3 runs to 15 residues. Trimming stripped 2 bases from V and 2 bases from J, with 10 bases between. The CDR3 spells CASSISGAGNQPQHF. The CDR3 DNA, read in part, is TGTGCCAGTAGTATAAGCGGGGCAGGCAATCAGCCC.

With regard to this clone: The CDR3 end is not reached by the read, which stops 3 residues before it; the germline J gene fills it in. This rearrangement joins TRBV11-1 to TRBJ2-5, with D tentatively TRBD1 (6 bases). From germline, CDR1 is SGHAT and CDR2 FQDESV (reference sequence). CDR3 length: 13 residues. The ends were cut back, 3 bases at V and 3 bases at J, with 8 bases in the middle. The CDR3 region is CASSLHREETQYF. CDR3 bases read: TGTGCCAGCAGCTTGCACAGGGAAGAGACC.

This clone has a count of ten or more. The read gets to within 3 residues of the CDR3 end, and the germline J gene fills in the rest. The chain combines TRBV11-2 with TRBJ2-5; D is unresolved. Trimming pared 1 base from V and 5 bases from J, leaving 14 bases between. Germline V lookup: CDR1 SGHAT, CDR2 FQNNGV. The CDR3 sequence is 15 residues long. The part of the CDR3 DNA that was read is TGTGCCAGCAGCTTAGGGAGACTGGGTCCGGAGACC. Its translation is CASSLGRLGPET. The full-length CDR3 reads as CASSLGRLGPETQYF.

This clone has ten or more counts. Read coverage stops 3 residues before the CDR3 terminus; the germline J gene supplies the remainder. This chain connects TRBV6-2 or TRBV6-3 to TRBJ2-7, with 10 bases lining up with TRBD2. J was trimmed by 5 bases and V by 0 bases; bases with no gene match: 7. CDR1 is MNHEY, CDR2 SVGEGT, per germline. The CDR3 totals 16 residues. CDR3 DNA, as far as it was read: TGTGCCAGCAGTTACTCGTTAGCGGGAGGTATACACGAG. Protein: CASSYSLAGGIHE. The whole CDR3 sequence is CASSYSLAGGIHEQYF.

This clone was counted many times. Incomplete CDR3 DNA: TGTGCCAGCAGCTTCCGAATGGGGGCAGATAATGAAAAA. Encoded protein: CASSFRMGADNEK. The full CDR3 sequence reads CASSFRMGADNEKLFF. V and J are TRBV9 and TRBJ1-4, with D possibly matching TRBD1 (6 bases). The read comes to an end 3 residues before the CDR3 does, leaving the germline J gene to fill in the end. The V end was cut by 4 bases, the J end by 4 bases, with 17 bases between. The CDR3 loop spans 16 amino acids. Germline assignment: CDR1 SGDLS and CDR2 YYNGEE.

This clone has ten or more counts. The read ends 3 residues shy of where the CDR3 ends; the end is completed using the germline J gene. V usage is TRBV5-1 and J usage is TRBJ1-4; possibly TRBD1 for D (6 bases). Trimming took off 2 bases at V and 8 bases at J, with 16 bases between the two ends. CDR1 is SGHRS and CDR2 is YFSETQ in the germline V gene. The CDR3 sequence is 15 residues long. CDR3 in amino acids: CASSFEQGVNEKLFF. The DNA read from the CDR3 is TGCGCCAGCAGCTTCGAACAGGGAGTGAACGAAAAA.

This clone was seen at least ten times. The CDR3 is cut off 3 residues early in the read; its end comes from the germline J gene. The chain combines TRBV18 with TRBJ1-1, with TRBD1 matching 10 bases. There are 14 residues in the CDR3. Germline-derived CDR1 and CDR2 are KGHSH and LQKENI. The part of the CDR3 DNA that was read is TGTGCCAGCTCACCAATTGGGACAGGGGATTTT. This translates into CASSPIGTGDF. The complete CDR3 sequence is CASSPIGTGDFAFF.

This clone was found many times. Read sequence stops 3 residues before the CDR3 end, and the germline J gene provides the missing end. The rearrangement uses TRBV29-1 and TRBJ1-2; D gene uncertain. Deletions cut 4 bases from V and 5 bases from J, with 11 bases between. CDR3 length equals 12 residues. Germline values: CDR1 SQVTM, CDR2 ANQGSEA. The CDR3 bases that were read are TGCAGCGTTGGTGAAGGTCTTTATGGC. Translating it yields CSVGEGLYG. In full, the CDR3 is CSVGEGLYGYTF.

This clone occurred many times. With the read ending 3 residues before the CDR3 end, the germline J gene is used to fill in that end. The chain employs TRBV19 and TRBJ2-4; 11 bases fit TRBD2. The CDR3 is made up of 17 amino acids. CDR1 and CDR2 from the germline V gene are LNHDA and SQIVND (reference sequence). Trimming cost V 3 bases and J 6 bases; bases outside gene matches: 10. The sequenced CDR3 bases are TGTGCCAGTAGTATGCTTAAGTCCGGGACTAGCGGAAACATT. Protein sequence: CASSMLKSGTSGNI. The entire CDR3 reads CASSMLKSGTSGNIQYF.

The sample holds many counts of this clone. With the read ending 3 residues before the CDR3 end, the germline J gene is used to fill in that end. This chain uses TRBV2 with TRBJ1-5, with a tentative D call TRBD1 (5 bases). This CDR3 has 13 residues. V lost 7 bases and J 4 bases, leaving 11 bases between the germline ends. Germline loops: CDR1 SNHLY, CDR2 FYNNEI. The CDR3 reads CASKAGPNQPQHF. Incomplete CDR3 DNA: TGTGCCAGCAAGGCAGGGCCAAATCAGCCC.

In its sample, this clone was seen many times. The CDR3 end falls 3 residues outside the read, so it is completed with the germline J gene. This rearrangement joins TRBV30 to TRBJ2-1; possibly TRBD2 for D (5 bases). The ends were cut back, 5 bases at V and 6 bases at J, with 14 bases in the middle. The CDR3 consists of 13 residues. CDR1 GTSNPN and CDR2 SVGIG come from the germline V gene (reference sequence). CDR3 DNA, as far as it was read: TGTGCCTGGGACCTATGGAGCGGCAATGAG. Protein: CAWDLWSGNE. The whole CDR3 sequence reads CAWDLWSGNEQFF.

This clone showed up many times. Read data end 3 residues before the CDR3 end; the end is taken from the germline J gene. This chain connects TRBV2 to TRBJ1-1, with 7 bases lining up with TRBD1. Germline values: CDR1 SNHLY, CDR2 FYNNEI. This CDR3 spans 11 amino acids. CDR3 bases read: TGTGCCAGCACGCGACAGGGCTCC. Translated: CASTRQGS. The CDR3 as a whole reads CASTRQGSAFF.

At least ten counts were recorded for this clone. The read terminates 3 residues ahead of where the CDR3 ends, so the germline J gene completes it. The chain joins TRBV7-3 to TRBJ2-5; 7 bases map to TRBD1. Unmatched junction bases numbered 11, after V lost 5 bases and J lost 5 bases. Germline V gives CDR1 SGHTA, CDR2 FQGTGA. The CDR3 spans 15 residues. CDR3 in amino acids: CASSPTGAPEETQYF. The sequenced part of the CDR3 DNA is TGTGCCAGCAGCCCAACAGGGGCCCCTGAGGAGACC.

This clone was picked up many times. Read sequence stops 3 residues before the CDR3 end, and the germline J gene provides the missing end. The V and J genes are TRBV28 and TRBJ1-1, with D tentatively TRBD1 (6 bases). The CDR3 is 12 amino acids. Looked up from germline, CDR1 is MDHEN and CDR2 is SYDVKM. Partial CDR3 DNA: TGTGCCAGCAGTCTGACAGGACTCGGA. Translating gives CASSLTGLG. The whole CDR3 region reads CASSLTGLGAFF.

In this sample, this clone turned up many times. The read finishes 3 residues shy of the CDR3 end, and the germline J gene is used to complete it. The chain joins TRBV5-1 to TRBJ1-5; 9 bases align to TRBD1. Germline V gene data show CDR1 as SGHRS and CDR2 as YFSETQ. With 5 bases clipped from V and 6 bases from J, the junction kept 9 bases outside the gene matches. The CDR3 consists of 15 residues. The sequenced CDR3 bases are TGCGCCAGCAGACGGGACAGGGAAAGGGGTCAGCCC. This sequence encodes CASRRDRERGQP. The whole CDR3 sequence reads CASRRDRERGQPQHF.

This clone was recorded many times. The CDR3 goes on 3 residues after the read ends, and that part is filled in from the germline J gene. This rearrangement joins TRBV4-2 to TRBJ2-1, with TRBD2 matching 11 bases. The CDR3 runs 16 residues. Germline CDR1 and CDR2: LGHNA and YNFKEQ. J was trimmed by 9 bases and V by 2 bases; bases with no gene match: 9. The DNA read from the CDR3 is TGTGCCAGCAGCCAACCGATAGCGGGGGGGCGGGTTGAG. Its protein is CASSQPIAGGRVE. The whole CDR3 protein reads CASSQPIAGGRVEQFF.

This clone came up many times. The DNA ends 3 residues before the CDR3 does, and the rest of the CDR3 is filled in from the germline J gene. This chain links TRBV20-1 with TRBJ1-5, with D perhaps TRBD1 (5 bases). The CDR3 is 13 amino acids. V dropped 6 bases and J dropped 7 bases, with 16 bases sitting between them. CDR1 is DFQATT, CDR2 SNEGSKA, per germline (reference sequence). CDR3 loop: CSATTGVDQPQHF. The CDR3 bases that were read are TGCAGTGCCACTACGGGGGTTGACCAGCCC.

This clone was observed many times. The covered CDR3 bases are TGCGCCAGCAGCCGCCTATACCCAGGGGGCAATGAAAAA. Its translation: CASSRLYPGGNEK. Given in full, the CDR3 is CASSRLYPGGNEKLFF. The chain employs TRBV4-1 and TRBJ1-4; 8 positions agree with TRBD1. The CDR3 extends 3 residues past the end of the read, so its final part is completed from the germline J gene. The germline V gene encodes CDR1 MGHRA and CDR2 YSYEKL. With 4 bases clipped from V and 5 bases from J, the junction kept 9 bases outside the gene matches. The CDR3 loop spans 16 amino acids.